The 2 T cell receptor beta chains in this list originate from one sample, sequenced in a study of T cells in women clearing cervical HPV infection. Profiled with immunoSEQ multiplex PCR; TCRdb holds only in-frame clones, not every one. In all, the sample yields roughly 32,000 clones. The sample was blood buffy coat. Receptors originate from a woman between 18 and 70 years old with a cervical HPV16 infection that either progressed to CIN3+ or cleared (not recorded which).

Of note for this clone: The read stops 3 residues short of the end of the CDR3; the missing end is completed from the germline J gene. The V and J genes are TRBV20-1 and TRBJ1-3; D not resolved. V was pared by 3 bases and J by 9 bases, with 15 bases between. The CDR3 totals 13 residues. Germline CDR1 reads DFQATT; CDR2 reads SNEGSKA (reference sequence). CDR3 DNA, as far as it was read: TGCAGTGCTAGGCGGCCACTGGAAACCACC. Protein sequence: CSARRPLETT. The entire CDR3 sequence reads CSARRPLETTIYF.

In the case of this clone: The CDR3 is cut off 3 residues early in the read; its end comes from the germline J gene. V gene TRBV5-1 combines with J gene TRBJ2-7; the D gene is possibly TRBD1 (7 bases). The CDR3 is 17 residues long. Trimming removed 4 bases at V and 4 bases at J, with 24 bases between. Germline V lookup: CDR1 SGHRS, CDR2 YFSETQ. CDR3 in amino acids: CASSLPRGGGVKYEQYF. CDR3 DNA (partial): TGCGCCAGCAGCCTCCCGCGAGGAGGGGGCGTAAAATACGAG.